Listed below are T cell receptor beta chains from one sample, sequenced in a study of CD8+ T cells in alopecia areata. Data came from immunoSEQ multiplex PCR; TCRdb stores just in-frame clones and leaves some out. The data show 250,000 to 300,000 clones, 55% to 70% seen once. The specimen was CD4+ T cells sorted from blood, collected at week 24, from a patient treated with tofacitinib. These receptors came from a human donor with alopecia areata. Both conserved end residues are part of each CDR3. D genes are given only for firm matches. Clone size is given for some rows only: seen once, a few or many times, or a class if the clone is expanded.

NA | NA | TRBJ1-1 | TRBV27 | CASFPGVARDTEAFF | TGTGCCAGCTTTCCCGGGGTGGCCAGGGATACTGAAGCTTTCTTT
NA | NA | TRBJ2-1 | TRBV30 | CAWNRVPYNEQFF | TGTGCCTGGAACAGGGTCCCCTACAATGAGCAGTTCTTC
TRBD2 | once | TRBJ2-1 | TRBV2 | CASNPGTSNEQFF | TGTGCCAGCAACCCCGGGACTAGCAATGAGCAGTTCTTC
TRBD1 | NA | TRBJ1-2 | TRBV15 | CATSRESWDREHYGYTF | TGTGCCACCAGCAGAGAAAGTTGGGACAGGGAACACTATGGCTACACCTTC
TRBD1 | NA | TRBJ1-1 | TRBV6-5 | CASRGTGDGLAFF | TGTGCCAGCAGGGGGACAGGGGATGGGCTAGCTTTCTTT
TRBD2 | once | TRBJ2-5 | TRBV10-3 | CASRTSGGETQYF | TGTGCCAGCCGGACTAGCGGGGGGGAGACCCAGTACTTC
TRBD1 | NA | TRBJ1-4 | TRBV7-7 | CASSPGQPDEKLFF | TGTGCTAGCAGCCCGGGACAGCCGGATGAAAAACTGTTTTTT
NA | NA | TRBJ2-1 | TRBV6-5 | CASSPGTFREQFF | TGTGCCAGCAGTCCTGGGACTTTTAGAGAGCAGTTCTTC
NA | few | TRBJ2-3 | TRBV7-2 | CASSSLGGLQDTQYF | TGTGCCAGCAGTTCCTTAGGGGGACTACAAGATACGCAGTATTTT
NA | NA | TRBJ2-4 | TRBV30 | CAWSVFPSRTKNIQYF | TGTGCCTGGAGTGTTTTCCCCTCAAGAACCAAAAACATTCAGTACTTC
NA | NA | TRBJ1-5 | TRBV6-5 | CASRRGANQPQHF | TGTGCCAGCAGGCGGGGGGCGAATCAGCCCCAGCATTTT
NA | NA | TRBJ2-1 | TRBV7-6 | CASSLGNEQFF | TGTGCCAGCAGCTTAGGCAATGAGCAGTTCTTC
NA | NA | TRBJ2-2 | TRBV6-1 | CASSETPPGELFF | TGTGCCAGCAGTGAAACCCCCCCAGGAGAGCTGTTTTTT
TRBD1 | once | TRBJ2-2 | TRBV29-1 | CSVRTGGFAGELFF | TGCAGCGTGAGGACAGGGGGCTTCGCCGGGGAGCTGTTTTTT
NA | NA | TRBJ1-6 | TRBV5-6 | CASSLEGSTPGSPLHF | TGTGCCAGCAGCTTGGAAGGTAGTACCCCGGGTTCACCCCTCCACTTT
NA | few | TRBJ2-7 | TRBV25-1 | CATAVGFGGSYEQYF | TGTGCCACCGCCGTGGGGTTTGGGGGCTCCTACGAGCAGTACTTC
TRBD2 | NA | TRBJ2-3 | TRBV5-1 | CASSLAGGRDTQYF | TGCGCCAGCAGTCTAGCGGGGGGACGAGATACGCAGTATTTT
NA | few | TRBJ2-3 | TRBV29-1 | CSVDTRADTQYF | TGCAGCGTTGATACTCGGGCAGATACGCAGTATTTT
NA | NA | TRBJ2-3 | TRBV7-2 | CASSPRGPGATDTQYF | TGTGCCAGCAGCCCCCGAGGCCCAGGAGCCACAGATACGCAGTATTTT
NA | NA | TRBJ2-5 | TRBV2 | CATSPPLLAGYF | TGTGCCACCTCACCCCCTCTCCTAGCTGGGTACTTC